Detailed here is one TCR beta chain. The antigen is undetermined. V lost 0 bases, J lost 1 base, and 5 bases stayed unmatched. The germline gives CDR1 MNHEY, CDR2 SVGAGI. The CDR3 sequence is 18 residues long. The sample is drawn from a study of CD8 T cells in ankylosing spondylitis. General study points: Ankylosing spondylitis blood seemed to carry a telltale TCR beta motif made of roughly eight highly homologous variants.

Quantitative barcoded 5'-RACE was used to prepare TCR beta libraries. TCRdb reprocessed the 5' RACE reads with MiXCR, giving one entry per CDR3 protein. The sample lists about 400,000 distinct CDR3 sequences, under 25% seen once, with about a sixth in the top ten. This receptor was obtained from a male donor with ankylosing spondylitis. V gene TRBV6-5 combines with J gene TRBJ2-4; 11 nucleotides align to TRBD2. Sequences were obtained from blood, either unsorted or a sorted T cell fraction (not recorded which). The CDR3 loop reads CASSYSGLAVGAKNIQYF. The CDR3 nucleotides are TGTGCCAGCAGTTACTCGGGACTAGCGGTCGGTGCCAAAAACATTCAGTACTTC.